What follows describes a single TCR beta chain. Its specificity is not known. These data are taken from a study of T cell responses to AZD1222 COVID-19 vaccine. Study overall: Second-dose schedules of about 4 or about 12 weeks were combined.

General study points: Clonal diversity may have been underestimated, and the donors were mostly white British, with more females than males. A rise in Spike-specific TCR breadth and depth followed two AZD1222 doses. The repertoires were collected only after the peak T cell response.

Profiled with immunoSEQ multiplex PCR; TCRdb holds only in-frame clones, not every one. The table lists 140,000 to 150,000 clones, roughly 91% of them singletons. The source of this sequence is an adult in good health. Here the sequenced sample was peripheral blood, taken on day 0 of AZD1222 vaccination.

The CDR3 sequence is CASSRTGINEQFF. CDR3 nucleotides: TGTGCCAGCAGCCGGACAGGGATCAATGAGCAGTTCTTC. The chain recombines TRBV7-9 with TRBJ2-1; 8 nucleotides line up with TRBD1. CDR3 length: 13 amino acids. In germline, CDR1 is SEHNR, CDR2 FQNEAQ (reference sequence). J was trimmed by 6 bases and V by 5 bases; bases with no gene match: 3.